The clone carrying this T cell receptor beta chain was counted many times. The CDR3 is 14 amino acids. Germline V gene sequence: CDR1 LGHDT, CDR2 YNNKEL (reference sequence). The V and J ends lost 4 bases and 3 bases respectively, with 10 bases between them. TCRbeta library construction was performed incorporating unique molecular identifiers. TCRdb processed the PCR reads anew with MiXCR; each CDR3 protein has one entry. The repertoire includes around 250,000 distinct CDR3 sequences, approximately 9.8% of them detected once, and over 9.5% sits in the top ten. This specimen comes from a study of T-cell reconstitution after alpha-beta-depleted transplantation in children.

The V gene is TRBV3-1, the J gene TRBJ2-1, with D perhaps matching TRBD2 (5 bases). Sequencing was performed on PBMCs from the stem cell graft donor, taken from the stem cell graft. The source of this sequence is a human donor who donated a stem cell graft to a child with SCID. CDR3 nucleotide sequence: TGTGCCAGCAGCCCGCGGGCCCGCTACAATGAGCAGTTCTTC. It translates to CASSPRARYNEQFF.